Listed below are T cell receptor beta chains from one sample, sequenced in a study of cytomegalovirus exposure and HLA in healthy donors. Sequenced by immunoSEQ multiplex PCR; TCRdb stores in-frame clones only, minus some. The sample comprises approximately 220,000 clones, 83% of which are singletons, and just over 1.4% rests with the top ten. Sequencing was carried out using PBMCs. The receptors stem from a girl between 10 and 17 years old in good health and CMV-seronegative. The CDR3 runs from the conserved cysteine through the conserved F or W. The D gene is left open where the match is weak. Size tells how often a clone was seen (once, few, many) or the class of an expanded clone, and some rows leave it out.

CDR3nt: TGTGCCAGCAGCACATGGGGACAGATAACAGATACGCAGTATTTT
CDR3aa: CASSTWGQITDTQYF
len: 15
d_gene: TRBD1
abundance: -
j_gene: TRBJ2-3
v_gene: TRBV11-2

CDR3nt: TGCGCCAGCAGCCCGCGGGGGGGGGATCAGCCCCAGCATTTT
CDR3aa: CASSPRGGDQPQHF
len: 14
d_gene: -
abundance: -
j_gene: TRBJ1-5
v_gene: TRBV5-1

CDR3nt: TGTGCCAGCAGCTTACCCGGACAGTACAATGAGCAGTTCTTC
CDR3aa: CASSLPGQYNEQFF
len: 14
d_gene: -
abundance: -
j_gene: TRBJ2-1
v_gene: TRBV13

CDR3nt: TGTGCCAGCAGTATTCGACAGGGGACTAACTATGGCTACACCTTC
CDR3aa: CASSIRQGTNYGYTF
len: 15
d_gene: TRBD1
abundance: -
j_gene: TRBJ1-2
v_gene: TRBV27

CDR3nt: TGTGCCAGTAGTTTCGACTTGAACACTGAAGCTTTCTTT
CDR3aa: CASSFDLNTEAFF
len: 13
d_gene: -
abundance: few
j_gene: TRBJ1-1
v_gene: TRBV19

CDR3nt: TGCGCCAGCAGCTTGGCCCGAACTCCCCCCAGCTACACCTTC
CDR3aa: CASSLARTPPSYTF
len: 14
d_gene: -
abundance: -
j_gene: TRBJ1-2
v_gene: TRBV5-1

CDR3nt: TGTGCCAGCAGTTTAGGACAGGGTAACACCGGGGAGCTGTTTTTT
CDR3aa: CASSLGQGNTGELFF
len: 15
d_gene: TRBD1
abundance: -
j_gene: TRBJ2-2
v_gene: TRBV28

CDR3nt: TGTGCCTGGAGTGCCCAGAGGTCCTCGCCCATGAACACTGAAGCTTTCTTT
CDR3aa: CAWSAQRSSPMNTEAFF
len: 17
d_gene: -
abundance: -
j_gene: TRBJ1-1
v_gene: TRBV30

CDR3nt: TGTGCCAGCAGTTTATCAGGGGCGCATCCCGGGGAGCTGTTTTTT
CDR3aa: CASSLSGAHPGELFF
len: 15
d_gene: -
abundance: -
j_gene: TRBJ2-2
v_gene: TRBV28

CDR3nt: TGTGCCGTAGGGGCCTCTGGGGCCAACGTCCTGACTTTC
CDR3aa: CAVGASGANVLTF
len: 13
d_gene: -
abundance: -
j_gene: TRBJ2-6
v_gene: TRBV19

CDR3nt: TGTGCCAGTAGTATAAGGGAAGGGAGAAAAGCTTTCTTT
CDR3aa: CASSIREGRKAFF
len: 13
d_gene: -
abundance: -
j_gene: TRBJ1-1
v_gene: TRBV19